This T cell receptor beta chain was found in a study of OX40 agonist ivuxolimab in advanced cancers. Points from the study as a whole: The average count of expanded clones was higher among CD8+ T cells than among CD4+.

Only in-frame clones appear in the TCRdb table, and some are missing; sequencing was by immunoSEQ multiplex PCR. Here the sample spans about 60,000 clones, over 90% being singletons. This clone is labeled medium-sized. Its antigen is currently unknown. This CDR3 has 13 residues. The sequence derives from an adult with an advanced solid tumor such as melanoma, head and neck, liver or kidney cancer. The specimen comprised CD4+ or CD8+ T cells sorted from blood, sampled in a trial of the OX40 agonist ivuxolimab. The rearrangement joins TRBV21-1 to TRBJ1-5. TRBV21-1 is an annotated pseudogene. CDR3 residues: CASSKGSDQPQHF. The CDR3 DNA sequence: TGTGCCAGCAGCAAGGGGTCGGATCAGCCCCAGCATTTT.